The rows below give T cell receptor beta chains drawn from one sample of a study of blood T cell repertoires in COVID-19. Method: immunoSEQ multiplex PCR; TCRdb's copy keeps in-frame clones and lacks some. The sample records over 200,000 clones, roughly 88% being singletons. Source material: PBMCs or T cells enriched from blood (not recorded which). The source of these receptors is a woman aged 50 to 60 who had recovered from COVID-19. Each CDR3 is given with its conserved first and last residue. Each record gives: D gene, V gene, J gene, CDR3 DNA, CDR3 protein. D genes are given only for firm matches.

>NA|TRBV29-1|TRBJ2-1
TGCAGCGTTGGTGGTTCAGGGTCGGTAGAGGCCTACAATGAGCAGTTCTTC
CSVGGSGSVEAYNEQFF
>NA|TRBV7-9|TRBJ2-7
TGTGCCAGCAGCTTAACACCTTCCCACGAGCAGTACTTC
CASSLTPSHEQYF
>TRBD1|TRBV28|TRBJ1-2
TGTGCCAGCAGTTTATACAGGGGGCGAGGGGGCTACACCTTC
CASSLYRGRGGYTF
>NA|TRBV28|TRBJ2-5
TGTGCCAGCAGTGAATTACAGGGTGTGGAGACCCAGTACTTC
CASSELQGVETQYF
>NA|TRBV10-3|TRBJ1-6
TGTGCCATCAACAATGAGGTTCTTTCACCCCTCCACTTT
CAINNEVLSPLHF
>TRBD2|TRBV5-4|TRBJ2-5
TGTGCCAGCAGCGGGACTAGAGATATTGAGACCCAGTACTTC
CASSGTRDIETQYF
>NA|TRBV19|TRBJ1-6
TGTGCCAGTAGTACTGCCGGGGGCTCCTATAATTCACCCCTCCACTTT
CASSTAGGSYNSPLHF
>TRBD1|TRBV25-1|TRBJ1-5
TGTGCCAGCAGTGAAGGGACAGAGAATCAGCCCCAGCATTTT
CASSEGTENQPQHF
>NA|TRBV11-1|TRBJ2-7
TGTGCCAGCAGCTTAGGTAGGACTGGGAACTACGAGCAGTACTTC
CASSLGRTGNYEQYF
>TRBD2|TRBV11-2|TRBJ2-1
TGTGCCAGCAGCTTAGATCCTAGCGGCTATTACAATGAGCAGTTCTTC
CASSLDPSGYYNEQFF
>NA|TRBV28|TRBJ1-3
TGTGCCAGCAGTTTGGCCAGAGGGGGAAACACCATATATTTT
CASSLARGGNTIYF
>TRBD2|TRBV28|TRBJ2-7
TGTGCCAGCAGTTTATGGGCCGGGACTAGCGGGAGACATTCCTACGAGCAGTACTTC
CASSLWAGTSGRHSYEQYF
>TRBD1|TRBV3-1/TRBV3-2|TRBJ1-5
TGTGCCAGCAGCCACTCAACAGGGGTCCGCAATCAGCCCCAGCATTTT
CASSHSTGVRNQPQHF
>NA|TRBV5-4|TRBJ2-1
TGTGCCAGCAGCTTGGCCGGGGTAGCGCGGTACAATGAGCAGTTCTTC
CASSLAGVARYNEQFF
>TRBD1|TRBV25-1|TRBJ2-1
TGTGCCAGCAGTTGGGGGACAGCTGAGCAGTTCTTC
CASSWGTAEQFF
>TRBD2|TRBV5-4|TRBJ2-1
TGTGCCAGCAGCTTGGGGGGACTAGCGGGAGGGGCAAATGAGCAGTTCTTC
CASSLGGLAGGANEQFF
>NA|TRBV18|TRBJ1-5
TGTGCCAGCTCACCAGACAGGTCCCAGCCCCAGCATTTT
CASSPDRSQPQHF
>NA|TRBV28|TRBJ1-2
TGTGCCAGCAGTTTAGGGCAGGGCGATGGCTACACCTTC
CASSLGQGDGYTF